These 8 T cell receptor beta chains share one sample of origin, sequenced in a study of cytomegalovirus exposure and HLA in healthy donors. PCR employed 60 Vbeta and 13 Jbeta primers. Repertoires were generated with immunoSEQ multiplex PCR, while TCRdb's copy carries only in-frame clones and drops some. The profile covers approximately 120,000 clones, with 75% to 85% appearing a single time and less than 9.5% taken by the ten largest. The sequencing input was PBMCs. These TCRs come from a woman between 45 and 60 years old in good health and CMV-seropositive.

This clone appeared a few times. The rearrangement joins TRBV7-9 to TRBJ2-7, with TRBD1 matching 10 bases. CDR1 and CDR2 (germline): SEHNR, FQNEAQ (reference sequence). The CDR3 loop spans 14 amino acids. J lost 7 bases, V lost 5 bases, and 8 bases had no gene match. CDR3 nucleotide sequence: TGTGCCAGCAGCACCCGACAGGGGGCTGATGAGCAGTACTTC. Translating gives CASSTRQGADEQYF.

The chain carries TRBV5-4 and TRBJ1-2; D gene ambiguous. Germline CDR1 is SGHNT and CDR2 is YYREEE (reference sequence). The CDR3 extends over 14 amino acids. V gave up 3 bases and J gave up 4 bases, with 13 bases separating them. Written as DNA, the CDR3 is TGTGCCAGCAGCTCCCCCCCTCACGGCTATGGCTACACCTTC. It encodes CASSSPPHGYGYTF.

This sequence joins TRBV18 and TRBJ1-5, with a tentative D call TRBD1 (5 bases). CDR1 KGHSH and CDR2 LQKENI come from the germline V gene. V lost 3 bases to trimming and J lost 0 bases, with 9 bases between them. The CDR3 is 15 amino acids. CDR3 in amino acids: CASSPQGVSNQPQHF. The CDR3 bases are TGTGCCAGCTCACCTCAGGGTGTTAGCAATCAGCCCCAGCATTTT.

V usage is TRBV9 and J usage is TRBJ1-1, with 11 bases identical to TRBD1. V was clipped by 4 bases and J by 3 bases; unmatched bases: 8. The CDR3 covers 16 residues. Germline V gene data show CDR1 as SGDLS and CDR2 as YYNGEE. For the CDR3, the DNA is TGTGCCAGCAGCCCCGGACAGGGGGCGCGAGACACTGAAGCTTTCTTT. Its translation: CASSPGQGARDTEAFF.

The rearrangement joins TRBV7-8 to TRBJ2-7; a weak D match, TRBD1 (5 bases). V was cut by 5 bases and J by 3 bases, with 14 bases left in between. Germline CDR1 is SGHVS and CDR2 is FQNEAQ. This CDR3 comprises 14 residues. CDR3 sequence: CASSPVDSGYEQYF. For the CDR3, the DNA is TGTGCCAGCAGCCCAGTTGACAGTGGCTACGAGCAGTACTTC.

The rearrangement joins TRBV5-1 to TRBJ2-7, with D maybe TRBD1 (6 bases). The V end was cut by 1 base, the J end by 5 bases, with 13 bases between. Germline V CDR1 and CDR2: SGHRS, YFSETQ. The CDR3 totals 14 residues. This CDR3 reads CASSLLGRGNEQYF. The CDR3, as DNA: TGCGCCAGCAGCTTGTTAGGCAGGGGCAACGAGCAGTACTTC.

CDR3 sequence reads: CASSEIADRAANYGYTF. In DNA form, the CDR3 reads TGTGCCAGCAGTGAAATAGCGGACAGGGCGGCTAACTATGGCTACACCTTC. The chain links TRBV6-1 to TRBJ1-2; TRBD1 agrees at 8 bases. Germline CDR1 reads MNHNS; CDR2 reads SASEGT. This CDR3 has 17 residues. With 2 bases clipped from V and 0 bases from J, the junction kept 8 bases outside the gene matches.

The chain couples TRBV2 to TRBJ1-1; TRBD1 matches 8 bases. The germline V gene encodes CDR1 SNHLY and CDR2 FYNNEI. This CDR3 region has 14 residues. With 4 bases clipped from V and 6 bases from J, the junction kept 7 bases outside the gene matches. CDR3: CASSGYRGKPEAFF. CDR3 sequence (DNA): TGTGCCAGCAGTGGTTACAGGGGGAAACCTGAAGCTTTCTTT.